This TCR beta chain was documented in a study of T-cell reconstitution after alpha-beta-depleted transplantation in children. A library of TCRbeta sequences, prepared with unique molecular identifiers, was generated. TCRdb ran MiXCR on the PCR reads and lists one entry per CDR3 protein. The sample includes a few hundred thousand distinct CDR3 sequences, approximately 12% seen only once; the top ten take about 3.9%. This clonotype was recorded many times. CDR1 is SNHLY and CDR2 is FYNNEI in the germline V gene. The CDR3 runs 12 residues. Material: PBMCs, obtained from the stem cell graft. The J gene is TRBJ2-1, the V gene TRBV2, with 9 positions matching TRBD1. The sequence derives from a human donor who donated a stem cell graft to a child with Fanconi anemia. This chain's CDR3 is CATRDRDYVQFF. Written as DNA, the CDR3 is TGTGCGACTCGGGACAGGGACTACGTGCAGTTCTTC.